The entry that follows covers one T cell receptor (beta chain) sequence. Authors' processing steps: Reference gene primer amplification gave estimated nucleated cell counts. Assay used: immunoSEQ multiplex PCR; TCRdb lists only in-frame clones, some missing. V and J calls and clone size are copied from that table; D and trimming were computed from the DNA. The sample lists roughly 320,000 clones; almost 85% were seen once. The data were obtained in a study of blood T cell repertoires in COVID-19. About the study: Collection of acute and convalescent COVID-19 samples took place in the United States, Italy and Spain.

The germline V gene has CDR1 KGHDR and CDR2 SFDVKD. Trimming stripped 5 bases from V and 4 bases from J, with 12 bases between. The CDR3 is 14 amino acids. The J gene is TRBJ2-3, the V gene TRBV24-1, with D unclear. This receptor was obtained from a human donor in a cohort sampled during active COVID-19. Source material: peripheral blood. CDR3 region: CATSVSQAADTQYF. The CDR3 DNA reads as TGTGCCACCAGTGTCAGTCAGGCTGCAGATACGCAGTATTTT.